The clone carrying this TCR beta chain was seen just once. The source of the sample is a study of CD8+ T cells in alopecia areata. Those with alopecia areata gave lesional scalp punch biopsies and peripheral blood. This CDR3 has 13 residues. From germline, CDR1 is MNHEY and CDR2 SMNVEV (reference sequence). V was clipped by 3 bases and J by 3 bases, with 6 bases between them. RNA extraction was followed by reverse transcription into cDNA, which acted as the sequencing template. Generated by immunoSEQ multiplex PCR, the TCRdb table keeps only in-frame clones and is missing some. Found here are around 15,000 clones, less than 70% of them singletons; the top ten hold over 9%.

This sequence was found in a human donor with alopecia areata. This chain connects TRBV27 to TRBJ1-5; D call uncertain. The sequencing sample was made of skin. CDR3 sequence (DNA): TGTGCCAGCAGTTTCGGATACAATCAGCCCCAGCATTTT. It specifies CASSFGYNQPQHF.